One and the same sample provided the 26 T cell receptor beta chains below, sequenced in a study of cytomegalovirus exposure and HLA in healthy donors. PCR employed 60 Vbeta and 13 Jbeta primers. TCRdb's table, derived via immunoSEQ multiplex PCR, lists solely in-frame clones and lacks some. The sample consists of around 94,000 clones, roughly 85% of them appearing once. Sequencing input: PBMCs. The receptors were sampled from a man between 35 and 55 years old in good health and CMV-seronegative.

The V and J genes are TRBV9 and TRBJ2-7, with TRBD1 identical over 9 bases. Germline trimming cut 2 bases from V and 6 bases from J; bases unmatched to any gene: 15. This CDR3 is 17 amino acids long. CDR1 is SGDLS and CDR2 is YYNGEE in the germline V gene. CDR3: CASSVRGGTGPRSEQYF. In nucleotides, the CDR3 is TGTGCCAGCAGCGTGAGAGGGGGGACAGGGCCTAGGAGCGAGCAGTACTTC.

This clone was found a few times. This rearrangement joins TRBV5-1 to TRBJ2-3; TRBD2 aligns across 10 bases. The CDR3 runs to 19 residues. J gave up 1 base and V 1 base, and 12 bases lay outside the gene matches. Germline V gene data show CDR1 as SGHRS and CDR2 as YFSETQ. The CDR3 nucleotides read TGCGCCAGCAGCTTGTCAACCTGGACTAGCGGACCGGGCACAGATACGCAGTATTTT. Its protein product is CASSLSTWTSGPGTDTQYF.

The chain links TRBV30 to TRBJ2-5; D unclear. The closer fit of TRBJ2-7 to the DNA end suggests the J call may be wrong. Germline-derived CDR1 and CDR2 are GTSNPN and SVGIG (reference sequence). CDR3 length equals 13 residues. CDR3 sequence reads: CAWMVLATYEQYF. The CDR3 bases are TGTGCCTGGATGGTTCTCGCAACCTACGAGCAGTACTTC.

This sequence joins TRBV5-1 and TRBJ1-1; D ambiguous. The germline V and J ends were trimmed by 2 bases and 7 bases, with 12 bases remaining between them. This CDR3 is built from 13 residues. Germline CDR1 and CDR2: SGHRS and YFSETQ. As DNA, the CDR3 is TGCGCCAGCAGCTTAAATAAACCCAGTGAAGCTTTCTTT. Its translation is CASSLNKPSEAFF.

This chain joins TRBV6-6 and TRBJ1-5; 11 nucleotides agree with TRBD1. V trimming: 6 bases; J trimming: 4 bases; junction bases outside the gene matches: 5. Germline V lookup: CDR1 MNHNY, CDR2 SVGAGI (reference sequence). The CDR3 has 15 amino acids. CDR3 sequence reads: CASRRDRGENQPQHF. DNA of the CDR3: TGTGCCAGCAGACGGGACAGGGGGGAAAATCAGCCCCAGCATTTT.

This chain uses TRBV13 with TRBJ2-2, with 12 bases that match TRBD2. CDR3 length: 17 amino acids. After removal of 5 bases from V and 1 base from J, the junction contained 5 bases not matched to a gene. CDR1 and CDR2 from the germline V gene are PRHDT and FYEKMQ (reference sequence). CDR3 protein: CASSPPGLAGNTGELFF. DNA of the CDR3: TGTGCCAGCAGCCCGCCGGGACTAGCGGGGAACACCGGGGAGCTGTTTTTT.

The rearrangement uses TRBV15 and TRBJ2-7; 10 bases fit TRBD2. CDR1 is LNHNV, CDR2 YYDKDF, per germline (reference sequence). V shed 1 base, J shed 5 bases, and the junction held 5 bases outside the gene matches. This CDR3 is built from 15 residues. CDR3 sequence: CATSRVLAGVDEQYF. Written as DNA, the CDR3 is TGTGCCACCAGCAGAGTCCTAGCGGGGGTTGACGAGCAGTACTTC.

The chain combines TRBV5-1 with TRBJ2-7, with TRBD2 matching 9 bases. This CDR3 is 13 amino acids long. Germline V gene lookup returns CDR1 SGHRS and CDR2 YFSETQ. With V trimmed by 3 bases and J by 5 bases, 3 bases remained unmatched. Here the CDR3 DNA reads TGCGCCAGCAGCTCGGGACTAGCAAACGAGCAGTACTTC. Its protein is CASSSGLANEQYF.

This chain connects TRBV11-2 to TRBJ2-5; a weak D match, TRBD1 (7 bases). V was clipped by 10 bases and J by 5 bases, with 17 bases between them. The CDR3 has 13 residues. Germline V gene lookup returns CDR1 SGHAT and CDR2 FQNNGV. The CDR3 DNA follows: TGTGCCACCGGATGGAGGGGGCGCGAGACCCAGTACTTC. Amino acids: CATGWRGRETQYF.

The CDR3 nucleotides are TGTGCCAGCAGCTTGGACAGAGCTAGCAATCAGCCCCAGCATTTT. Translation gives CASSLDRASNQPQHF. The chain links TRBV7-8 to TRBJ1-5; D is perhaps TRBD1 (6 bases). Germline V CDR1 and CDR2: SGHVS, FQNEAQ. The V end lost 3 bases, the J end lost 0 bases, and 9 bases lay between the germline ends. The CDR3 length is 15 residues. Full variable domain (remainder filled in from reference TRBV7-8 and TRBJ1-5): GAGVSQSPRYKVAKRGQDVALRCDPISGHVSLFWYQQALGQGPEFLTYFQNEAQLDKSGLPSDRFFAERPEGSVSTLKIQRTQQEDSAVYLCASSLDRASNQPQHFGDGTRLSIL.

As DNA, the CDR3 is TGTGCCAGCAGTTTAACCGAACTAGCGGGAGGAGATACGCAGTATTTT. Protein sequence: CASSLTELAGGDTQYF. This chain links TRBV6-6 with TRBJ2-3; 12 bases are shared with TRBD2. CDR1 and CDR2 (germline): MNHNY, SVGAGI (reference sequence). CDR3 length: 16 residues. The V gene end was trimmed by 4 bases and the J gene end by 5 bases; junction bases not matched to a gene: 7.

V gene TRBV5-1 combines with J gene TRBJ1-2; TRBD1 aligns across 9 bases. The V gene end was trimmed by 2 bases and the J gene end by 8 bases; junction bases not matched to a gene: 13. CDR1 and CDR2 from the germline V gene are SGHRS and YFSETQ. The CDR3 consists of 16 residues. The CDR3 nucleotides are TGCGCCAGCAGCTTTTGGAGTGGGGGACAGGGAGACGGCTACACCTTC. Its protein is CASSFWSGGQGDGYTF.

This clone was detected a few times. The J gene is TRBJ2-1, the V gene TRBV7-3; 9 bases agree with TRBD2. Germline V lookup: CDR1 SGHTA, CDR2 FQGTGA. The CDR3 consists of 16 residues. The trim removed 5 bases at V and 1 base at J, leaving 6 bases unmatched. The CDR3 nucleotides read TGTGCCAGCAGCCTAAGCGGGGGGTCGTCCTACAATGAGCAGTTCTTC. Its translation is CASSLSGGSSYNEQFF. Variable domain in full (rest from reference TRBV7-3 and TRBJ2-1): GAGVSQTPSNKVTEKGKYVELRCDPISGHTALYWYRQSLGQGPEFLIYFQGTGAADDSGLPNDRFFAVRPEGSVSTLKIQRTERGDSAVYLCASSLSGGSSYNEQFFGPGTRLTVL.

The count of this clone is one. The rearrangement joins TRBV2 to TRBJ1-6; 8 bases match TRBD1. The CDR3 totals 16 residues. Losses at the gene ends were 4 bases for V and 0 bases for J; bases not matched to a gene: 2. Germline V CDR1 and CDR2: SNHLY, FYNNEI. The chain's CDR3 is CASSVGTGSYNSPLHF. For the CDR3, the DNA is TGTGCCAGCAGTGTTGGGACAGGCTCCTATAATTCACCCCTCCACTTT.

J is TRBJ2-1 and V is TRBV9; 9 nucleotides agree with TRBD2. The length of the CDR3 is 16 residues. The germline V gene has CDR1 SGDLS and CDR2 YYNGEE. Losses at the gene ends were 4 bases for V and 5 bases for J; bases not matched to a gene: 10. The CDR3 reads CASSPRSTSGNNEQFF. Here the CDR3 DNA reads TGTGCCAGCAGCCCCCGTTCGACTAGCGGTAACAATGAGCAGTTCTTC.

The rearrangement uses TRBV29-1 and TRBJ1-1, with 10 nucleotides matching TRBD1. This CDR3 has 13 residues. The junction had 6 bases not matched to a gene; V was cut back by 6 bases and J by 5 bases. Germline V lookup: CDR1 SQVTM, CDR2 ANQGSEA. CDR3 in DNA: TGCAGCGTGGCCGGGGACAGGGGTACTGAAGCTTTCTTT. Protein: CSVAGDRGTEAFF. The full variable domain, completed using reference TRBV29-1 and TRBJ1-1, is SAVISQKPSRDICQRGTSLTIQCQVDSQVTMMFWYRQQPGQSLTLIATANQGSEATYESGFVIDKFPISRPNLTFSTLTVSNMSPEDSSIYLCSVAGDRGTEAFFGQGTRLTVV.

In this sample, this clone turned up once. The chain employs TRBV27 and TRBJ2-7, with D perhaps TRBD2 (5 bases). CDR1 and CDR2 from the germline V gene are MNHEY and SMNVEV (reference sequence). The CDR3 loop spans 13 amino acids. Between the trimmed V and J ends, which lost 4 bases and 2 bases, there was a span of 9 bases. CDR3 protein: CASSSGNTYEQYF. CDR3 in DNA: TGTGCCAGCAGTTCCGGGAATACCTACGAGCAGTACTTC.

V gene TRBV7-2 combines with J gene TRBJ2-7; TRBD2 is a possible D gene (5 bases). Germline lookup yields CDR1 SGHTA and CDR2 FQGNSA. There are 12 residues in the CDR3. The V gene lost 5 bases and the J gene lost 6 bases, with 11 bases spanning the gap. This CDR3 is CASSLSGGEQYF. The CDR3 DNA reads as TGTGCCAGCAGCCTGAGTGGAGGCGAGCAGTACTTC.

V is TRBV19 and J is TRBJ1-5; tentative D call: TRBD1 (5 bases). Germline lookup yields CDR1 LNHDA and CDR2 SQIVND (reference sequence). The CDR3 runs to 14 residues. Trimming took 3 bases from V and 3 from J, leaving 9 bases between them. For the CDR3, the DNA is TGTGCCAGTAGTATTCAAGGGGACAATCAGCCCCAGCATTTT. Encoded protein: CASSIQGDNQPQHF. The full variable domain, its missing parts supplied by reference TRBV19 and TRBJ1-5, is DGGITQSPKYLFRKEGQNVTLSCEQNLNHDAMYWYRQDPGQGLRLIYYSQIVNDFQKGDIAEGYSVSREKKESFPLTVTSAQKNPTAFYLCASSIQGDNQPQHFGDGTRLSIL.

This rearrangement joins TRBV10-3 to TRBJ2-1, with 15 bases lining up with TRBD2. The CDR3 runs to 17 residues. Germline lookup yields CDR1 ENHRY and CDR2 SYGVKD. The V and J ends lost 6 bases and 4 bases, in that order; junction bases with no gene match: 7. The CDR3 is CAISILGTSGGYNEQFF. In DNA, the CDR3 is TGTGCCATCAGCATACTTGGGACTAGCGGGGGGTACAATGAGCAGTTCTTC.

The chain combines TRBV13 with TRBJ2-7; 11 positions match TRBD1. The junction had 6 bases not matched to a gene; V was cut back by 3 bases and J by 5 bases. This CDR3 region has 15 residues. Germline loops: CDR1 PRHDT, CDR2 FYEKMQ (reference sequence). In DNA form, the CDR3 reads TGTGCCAGCAGCTTGAGGGACAGGGGGAATAACGAGCAGTACTTC. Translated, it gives CASSLRDRGNNEQYF.

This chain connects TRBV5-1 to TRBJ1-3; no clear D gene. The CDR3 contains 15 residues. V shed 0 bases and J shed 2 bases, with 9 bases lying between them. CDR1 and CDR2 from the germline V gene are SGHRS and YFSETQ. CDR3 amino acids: CASSLERGAGNTIYF. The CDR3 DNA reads TGCGCCAGCAGCTTGGAGCGGGGTGCTGGAAACACCATATATTTT.

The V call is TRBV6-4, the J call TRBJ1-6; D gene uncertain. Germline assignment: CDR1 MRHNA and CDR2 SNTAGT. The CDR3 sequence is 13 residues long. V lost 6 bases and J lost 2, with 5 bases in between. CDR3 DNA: TGTGCCAGCAGCACAACCTATAATTCACCCCTCCACTTT. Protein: CASSTTYNSPLHF.

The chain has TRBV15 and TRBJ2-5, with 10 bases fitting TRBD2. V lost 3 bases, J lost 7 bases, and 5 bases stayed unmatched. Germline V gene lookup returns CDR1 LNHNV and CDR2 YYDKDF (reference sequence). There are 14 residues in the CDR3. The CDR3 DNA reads TGTGCCACCAGCAGCACTAGCGGGGTAAGGACCCAGTACTTC. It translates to CATSSTSGVRTQYF.

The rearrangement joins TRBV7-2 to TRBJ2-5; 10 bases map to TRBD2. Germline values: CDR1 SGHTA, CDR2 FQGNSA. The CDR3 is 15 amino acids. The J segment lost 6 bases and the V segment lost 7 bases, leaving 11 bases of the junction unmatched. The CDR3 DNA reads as TGTGCCAGCAACCCCCGACCGACTAGCGGGCAGACCCAGTACTTC. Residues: CASNPRPTSGQTQYF.

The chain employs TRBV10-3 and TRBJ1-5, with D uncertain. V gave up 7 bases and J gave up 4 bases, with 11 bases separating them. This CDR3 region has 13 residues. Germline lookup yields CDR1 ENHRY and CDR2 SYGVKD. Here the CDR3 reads CAIMEDWNQPQHF. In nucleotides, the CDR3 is TGTGCCATCATGGAGGATTGGAATCAGCCCCAGCATTTT.